A selection of T cell receptor beta chains follows, all from one sample in a study of T-cell reconstitution after alpha-beta-depleted transplantation in children. A single record per CDR3 protein comes from TCRdb applying MiXCR to the PCR reads. The repertoire consists of 110,000 or so distinct CDR3 sequences, with approximately 6% occurring once and the leading ten covering 20% to 25%. The sample in question was PBMCs, mostly from graft donor cells, obtained 360 days after TCRalphabeta/CD19-depleted stem cell transplant. The receptors here all came from a male patient under 10 years old who had a stem cell transplant for acute lymphoblastic leukemia, so the T cells may come from the graft donor. CDR3s include the opening cysteine and the closing phenylalanine or tryptophan. D genes are given only for firm matches. Clone size is not always given. Where it is, it says once, few, many or a class for expanded clones.

CASGLGHNEQFF	TGTGCTAGTGGTTTGGGCCACAATGAGCAGTTCTTC	many	TRBV12-5	TRBJ2-1	.
CAIDVPFTDTQYF	TGTGCCATCGACGTTCCTTTCACAGATACGCAGTATTTT	few	TRBV25-1	TRBJ2-3	.
CSATPWSYRGLQETQYF	TGCAGTGCTACCCCATGGTCCTACAGGGGACTGCAAGAGACCCAGTACTTC	.	TRBV20-1	TRBJ2-5	.
CASSQGVSNYGYTF	TGTGCCAGCAGCCAAGGCGTCAGTAACTATGGCTACACCTTC	.	TRBV3-1	TRBJ1-2	.
CATSDLHRQFF	TGTGCCACCAGTGATTTGCATAGACAGTTCTTC	many	TRBV24-1	TRBJ2-1	.
CASTLNRVPMGNSPLHF	TGTGCCAGCACCCTAAACCGGGTCCCTATGGGGAATTCACCCCTCCACTTT	many	TRBV7-8	TRBJ1-6	.
CASSPGARSRRYNEQFF	TGTGCCAGCAGCCCTGGGGCGAGGAGCAGGAGGTACAATGAGCAGTTCTTC	.	TRBV7-9	TRBJ2-1	.
CASSLAGAGTEAFF	TGTGCCAGCAGCTTAGCAGGGGCTGGCACTGAAGCTTTCTTT	few	TRBV7-9	TRBJ1-1	.
CSVGMGPRYEQYF	TGCAGCGTTGGCATGGGCCCCCGCTACGAGCAGTACTTC	many	TRBV29-1	TRBJ2-7	.
CSATPGTGGPYGYTF	TGCAGTGCTACCCCCGGGACAGGGGGCCCATATGGCTACACCTTC	many	TRBV20-1	TRBJ1-2	TRBD1
CASTINRDGYTF	TGTGCCAGCACCATAAACAGGGACGGCTACACCTTC	few	TRBV7-9	TRBJ1-2	.
CASNLGRAPHF	TGTGCCAGCAACTTAGGGCGGGCTCCTCACTTC	.	TRBV7-9	TRBJ2-4	.
CASSVQGGRAGELFF	TGTGCCAGCAGCGTCCAGGGGGGCCGGGCCGGGGAGCTGTTTTTT	.	TRBV9	TRBJ2-2	.
CASSQESYEQYF	TGTGCCAGCAGCCAAGAGTCCTACGAGCAGTACTTC	many	TRBV3-1	TRBJ2-7	.
CASSVGFRGNTEAFF	TGTGCCAGCAGCGTAGGGTTCAGGGGGAACACTGAAGCTTTCTTT	.	TRBV9	TRBJ1-1	.
CASTKSGAGTDTQYF	TGTGCCAGCACCAAGAGCGGGGCCGGCACAGATACGCAGTATTTT	many	TRBV12-3/TRBV12-4	TRBJ2-3	TRBD2
CASSAPGEEQYF	TGTGCCAGCAGCGCCCCAGGGGAAGAGCAGTACTTC	.	TRBV7-9	TRBJ2-7	.
CASSLETSPIQYF	TGCGCCAGCAGCTTAGAGACTAGTCCTATTCAGTACTTC	many	TRBV5-1	TRBJ2-4	.
CASSSRGRTDTQYF	TGTGCCAGCAGCTCCAGGGGGCGGACAGATACGCAGTATTTT	few	TRBV7-3	TRBJ2-3	TRBD1
CASSLAPGQKAFF	TGCGCCAGCAGCTTGGCCCCGGGACAGAAAGCTTTCTTT	few	TRBV5-1	TRBJ1-1	TRBD1
CASSGGAGLAVGRDTQYF	TGTGCCAGCAGCGGGGGGGCTGGACTAGCGGTCGGTAGGGATACGCAGTATTTT	.	TRBV9	TRBJ2-3	TRBD2
CASSTWGAGAFF	TGTGCCAGCAGCACCTGGGGCGCGGGTGCTTTCTTT	many	TRBV5-5	TRBJ1-1	.
CASSLSEVYSLTDTQYF	TGTGCCAGCAGTTTGAGCGAGGTTTACTCCCTCACAGATACGCAGTATTTT	many	TRBV12-3/TRBV12-4	TRBJ2-3	.
CASRIGGNGNQPQHF	TGTGCCAGCAGAATAGGGGGCAACGGCAATCAGCCCCAGCATTTT	few	TRBV27	TRBJ1-5	TRBD1
CASSLGTHTQYF	TGTGCCAGCAGCTTGGGCACACATACGCAGTATTTT	few	TRBV7-9	TRBJ2-3	.
CAWKVRSNTEAFF	TGTGCCTGGAAGGTCCGATCGAACACTGAAGCTTTCTTT	.	TRBV30	TRBJ1-1	.
CSATGVRANTGELFF	TGCAGTGCTACGGGGGTTAGGGCTAACACCGGGGAGCTGTTTTTT	.	TRBV20-1	TRBJ2-2	.
CASSPGTYPTKQYF	TGTGCCAGCTCACCCGGGACGTATCCTACGAAGCAGTACTTC	.	TRBV18	TRBJ2-7	.
CSASGVAAADYGYTF	TGCAGTGCTAGCGGGGTGGCTGCTGCTGACTATGGCTACACCTTC	few	TRBV20-1	TRBJ1-2	.
CASSPGPTSTDTQYF	TGTGCCAGCTCACCGGGACCCACAAGCACAGATACGCAGTATTTT	few	TRBV18	TRBJ2-3	.
CSVPHRGPSDTQYF	TGCAGCGTTCCACACAGGGGGCCCTCAGATACGCAGTATTTT	many	TRBV29-1	TRBJ2-3	TRBD1
CATSERTQAYTF	TGTGCCACCAGTGAACGGACACAAGCCTACACCTTC	.	TRBV24-1	TRBJ1-2	.
CASSPLRPWRTGELFF	TGCGCCAGCAGCCCGCTCCGGCCCTGGAGGACCGGGGAGCTGTTTTTT	few	TRBV5-1	TRBJ2-2	.
CASSQGGIQETQYF	TGTGCCAGCAGCCAAGGGGGAATCCAAGAGACCCAGTACTTC	.	TRBV3-1	TRBJ2-5	.
CASSQDWETQYF	TGCGCCAGCAGCCAAGATTGGGAGACCCAGTACTTC	few	TRBV4-3	TRBJ2-5	.
CATSDSGQSGYTF	TGTGCCACCAGTGACTCGGGACAGTCTGGCTACACCTTC	many	TRBV24-1	TRBJ1-2	TRBD1
CASTVLAADQETQYF	TGTGCCAGCACTGTACTAGCGGCAGACCAAGAGACCCAGTACTTC	.	TRBV13	TRBJ2-5	TRBD2
CASRGSNQPQHF	TGCGCCAGCAGAGGTAGCAATCAGCCCCAGCATTTT	many	TRBV5-1	TRBJ1-5	.
CATSARLGREETQYF	TGTGCCACCAGTGCCCGCCTCGGCAGGGAAGAGACCCAGTACTTC	.	TRBV24-1	TRBJ2-5	.
CASSSTGTGVTGELFF	TGTGCCAGCAGTTCAACCGGGACAGGGGTGACCGGGGAGCTGTTTTTT	many	TRBV12-3/TRBV12-4	TRBJ2-2	TRBD1
CASSPLKGMEYEQYF	TGTGCCAGCTCCCCATTGAAGGGCATGGAATACGAGCAGTACTTC	few	TRBV11-2	TRBJ2-7	.
CASSSQGGARRRETQYF	TGTGCCAGCAGTTCCCAGGGCGGGGCGAGAAGGCGGGAGACCCAGTACTTC	many	TRBV11-1	TRBJ2-5	.
CASRRGGGATETQYF	TGTGCCAGCAGACGAGGGGGGGGGGCGACTGAGACCCAGTACTTC	few	TRBV7-2	TRBJ2-5	.
CASRMGLYEQYF	TGTGCCAGCCGCATGGGTCTTTACGAGCAGTACTTC	.	TRBV13	TRBJ2-7	.